These 13 T cell receptor beta chains share one sample of origin, sequenced in a study of response to subunit inactivated influenza vaccine. TCRdb recomputed calls from the RT-PCR reads with MiXCR, one row per CDR3 protein. Here the sample spans under 550,000 distinct CDR3 sequences, approximately 7.7% being singletons. Here the sequenced sample was PBMCs from blood, taken around 2 years after vaccination. Receptors were obtained from a man aged 50-75 years who received an inactivated influenza vaccine.

This clonotype was counted only a few times. CDR3 DNA sequence: TGTGCCAGCAGTTTATTTGGACAGGCAGCGACGGGCACTGAAGCTTTCTTT. This translates into CASSLFGQAATGTEAFF. V usage is TRBV28 and J usage is TRBJ1-1, with TRBD1 identical over 7 bases. The ends lost 1 base at V and 4 bases at J; junction bases unmatched: 12. The CDR3 length is 17 residues. From germline, CDR1 is MDHEN and CDR2 SYDVKM.

In its sample, this clonotype was seen a few times. This sequence joins TRBV18 and TRBJ2-2, with TRBD2 as a possible D gene (5 bases). The CDR3 spans 16 residues. Germline V gene sequence: CDR1 KGHSH, CDR2 LQKENI. V lost 0 bases and J lost 3, with 11 bases in between. As DNA, the CDR3 is TGTGCCAGCTCACCACCTCGCGGGTGGGACACCGGGGAGCTGTTTTTT. Its protein is CASSPPRGWDTGELFF.

The rearrangement uses TRBV7-9 and TRBJ2-3; D possibly corresponds to TRBD1 (5 bases). CDR3 length: 12 residues. Germline CDR1 SEHNR, CDR2 FQNEAQ (reference sequence). The V end was cut by 5 bases, the J end by 4 bases, with 7 bases between. The CDR3 DNA reads TGTGCCAGCAGCAGGGGATCAGATACGCAGTATTTT. Translating gives CASSRGSDTQYF.

This clonotype was detected a few times. J is TRBJ1-5 and V is TRBV5-8, with 7 positions matching TRBD1. The CDR3 covers 15 residues. Looked up from germline, CDR1 is SGHTS and CDR2 is YDEGEE. J gave up 8 bases and V 0 bases, and 8 bases lay outside the gene matches. The CDR3 region has the DNA TGTGCCAGCAGCTTGGGGGACAGAATGTTTGAGCCCCAGCATTTT. Its translation: CASSLGDRMFEPQHF. Filled out from reference TRBV5-8 and TRBJ1-5, the complete variable domain reads EAGVTQSPTHLIKTRGQQATLRCSPISGHTSVYWYQQALGLGLQFLLWYDEGEERNRGNFPPRFSGRQFPNYSSELNVNALELEDSALYLCASSLGDRMFEPQHFGDGTRLSIL.

About this clonotype: This may be a read error, as it is one base from a much larger clone. No DNA is shown, since the ends of the CDR3 on it are uncertain; the CDR3 is the one TCRdb lists. The chain has TRBV2 and TRBJ2-1; whether TRBD1, the table's D call, matches the DNA was not checked. The CDR3 numbers 15 amino acids, ends counted. Per germline, CDR1 SNHLY and CDR2 FYNNEI. The CDR3 is CASSVGTGSYNEQSF.

This chain connects TRBV5-1 to TRBJ2-3; 9 nucleotides match TRBD1. The CDR3 loop spans 16 amino acids. CDR1 SGHRS and CDR2 YFSETQ come from the germline V gene. Trimming took 4 bases from V and 1 from J; bases not matched to a gene: 7. CDR3 residues: CASSRGQGPGTDTQYF. CDR3 coding DNA: TGCGCCAGCAGCCGGGGACAGGGCCCAGGCACAGATACGCAGTATTTT.

Turning to this clonotype: The conserved final phenylalanine or tryptophan is absent from the CDR3, which likely points to a read error. The gene calls are TRBV4-1 and TRBJ2-7, with 11 positions matching TRBD1. Trimming cost V 3 bases and J 3 bases; bases outside gene matches: 4. This CDR3 has 15 residues. Germline CDR1 MGHRA, CDR2 YSYEKL. The CDR3 loop reads CASSQAGTGGYEQYS. Written as DNA, the CDR3 is TGCGCCAGCAGCCAGGCCGGGACAGGGGGCTACGAGCAGTACTCC.

This clonotype was observed a few times. The rearrangement joins TRBV18 to TRBJ2-3, with 10 bases matching TRBD2. The CDR3 extends over 17 amino acids. Per the germline V gene, CDR1 is KGHSH and CDR2 is LQKENI. V gave up 2 bases and J gave up 4 bases; unmatched junction bases: 9. CDR3 sequence: CASSPVVSAGGSDTQYF. The DNA of the CDR3 is TGTGCCAGCTCACCAGTCGTGTCAGCGGGGGGGTCAGATACGCAGTATTTT.

This clonotype occurred many times. The CDR3 coding sequence is TGTGCCATCAGTGACGGGAACATTCAGTACTTC. It is translated as CAISDGNIQYF. J is TRBJ2-4 and V is TRBV10-3, with D unclear. The V and J ends lost 3 bases and 7 bases respectively, with 4 bases between them. This CDR3 spans 11 amino acids. Germline CDR1 ENHRY, CDR2 SYGVKD.

This clonotype was picked up many times. The chain employs TRBV27 and TRBJ2-1, with D unclear. Germline values: CDR1 MNHEY, CDR2 SMNVEV (reference sequence). The V and J ends lost 0 bases and 12 bases respectively, with 12 bases between them. CDR3 length equals 13 residues. CDR3 nucleotide sequence: TGTGCCAGCAGTTTATCATCCGTGGGTGGGCAGTTCTTC. Protein product: CASSLSSVGGQFF.

In its sample, this clonotype was seen a few times. The V gene is TRBV5-1, the J gene TRBJ2-1; 11 bases match TRBD2. The CDR3 runs 15 residues. In germline, CDR1 is SGHRS, CDR2 YFSETQ. V was clipped by 7 bases and J by 4 bases; unmatched bases: 7. The CDR3 bases are TGCGCCAGCGCGATAGCGGGGGGGAATTACAATGAGCAGTTCTTC. It encodes CASAIAGGNYNEQFF.

The table lists this clonotype with many counts. The chain couples TRBV9 to TRBJ2-1; 11 bases align to TRBD2. J was trimmed by 4 bases and V by 4 bases; bases with no gene match: 4. The germline CDR1 and CDR2 sequences are SGDLS and YYNGEE. This CDR3 has 15 residues. This CDR3 is CASSPPSGGYNEQFF. DNA for the CDR3: TGTGCCAGCAGCCCTCCTAGCGGGGGGTACAATGAGCAGTTCTTC.

This clonotype was recorded many times. This chain joins TRBV5-5 and TRBJ2-1, with D maybe TRBD2 (7 bases). The CDR3 contains 15 residues. Per the germline V gene, CDR1 is SGHKS and CDR2 is YYEKEE (reference sequence). The germline V and J ends were trimmed by 6 bases and 5 bases, with 18 bases remaining between them. The DNA of the CDR3 is TGTGCCAGCACCCCCCGGGGGGCTAGGGACAATGAGCAGTTCTTC. This translates into CASTPRGARDNEQFF. Full variable domain (rest looked up from reference TRBV5-5 and TRBJ2-1): DAGVTQSPTHLIKTRGQQVTLRCSPISGHKSVSWYQQVLGQGPQFIFQYYEKEERGRGNFPDRFSARQFPNYSSELNVNALLLGDSALYLCASTPRGARDNEQFFGPGTRLTVL.